The source of this TCR beta chain is a study of blood T cell repertoires in COVID-19. TCRdb's copy holds only in-frame clones and misses some; the assay was immunoSEQ multiplex PCR. The sample lists approximately 100,000 clones; 80% to 90% were seen once. The CDR3 runs 13 residues. V was shortened by 3 bases and J by 4 bases, with 9 bases between the two germline ends. The V gene's germline CDR1 is LNHNV and CDR2 YYDKDF (reference sequence). This clone was picked up one time. The sequenced material came from peripheral blood. This rearrangement joins TRBV15 to TRBJ1-2; D gene unclear. The clonotype comes from a human donor with COVID-19, enrolled during active disease. The donor label of this sample is uncertain. The CDR3 bases are TGTGCCACCAGCAGTTCAGGCTTCTATGGCTACACCTTC. Translated: CATSSSGFYGYTF.